The sequence of this T cell receptor (beta chain) was determined in a study of T cell changes during pregnancy in multiple sclerosis. Clones were read by immunoSEQ multiplex PCR, and TCRdb kept only the in-frame ones, dropping some. The data contain 130,000 or so clones, about 96% of them seen just once; the ten biggest clones take up roughly 0.44%. The V gene end was trimmed by 4 bases and the J gene end by 2 bases; junction bases not matched to a gene: 4. The CDR3 runs to 14 residues. Germline V lookup: CDR1 SGHRS, CDR2 YFSETQ. Source: peripheral blood, taken after pregnancy. The chain recombines TRBV5-1 with TRBJ2-7, with 9 bases aligning to TRBD2. The source of this sequence is a female donor with multiple sclerosis, enrolled in a pregnancy study. As DNA, the CDR3 is TGCGCCAGCAGCCCGGGACTAGCTACCTACGAGCAGTACTTC. This gives the protein CASSPGLATYEQYF.